Following are 19 T cell receptor beta chains from one sample sequenced in a study of blood T cell repertoires in COVID-19. Assay used: immunoSEQ multiplex PCR; TCRdb lists only in-frame clones, some missing. The sample records more than 110,000 clones, around 73% being singletons. Sequenced material: peripheral blood. The receptors here all came from a woman between 50 and 59 years old with active or convalescent COVID-19.

This clone was observed a single time. The V and J genes are TRBV30 and TRBJ1-2; D gene ambiguous. Trimming removed 0 bases from V and 4 bases from J, with 9 bases in between. The CDR3 has 13 residues. Germline values: CDR1 GTSNPN, CDR2 SVGIG (reference sequence). CDR3 protein: CAWSVSGGYGYTF. The CDR3 nucleotides are TGTGCCTGGAGTGTATCGGGAGGCTATGGCTACACCTTC.

This chain joins TRBV7-8 and TRBJ1-1; no reliable D call. Deletions cut 4 bases from V and 5 bases from J, with 11 bases between. CDR1 is SGHVS and CDR2 is FQNEAQ in the germline V gene. The CDR3 is 13 residues long. In DNA, the CDR3 is TGTGCCAGCAGCTCCCGAGGGCGAACTGAAGCTTTCTTT. This codes for CASSSRGRTEAFF. Drawing the rest from reference TRBV7-8 and TRBJ1-1, the complete variable domain is GAGVSQSPRYKVAKRGQDVALRCDPISGHVSLFWYQQALGQGPEFLTYFQNEAQLDKSGLPSDRFFAERPEGSVSTLKIQRTQQEDSAVYLCASSSRGRTEAFFGQGTRLTVV.

In DNA, the CDR3 is TGTGCCAGCTCTTTGACTAGCGGGACCTACAATGAGCAGTTCTTC. Residues: CASSLTSGTYNEQFF. This chain links TRBV18 with TRBJ2-1, with 11 nucleotides matching TRBD2. The J segment lost 2 bases and the V segment lost 6 bases, leaving 3 bases of the junction unmatched. CDR3 length equals 15 residues. CDR1 KGHSH and CDR2 LQKENI come from the germline V gene.

V gene TRBV6-1 combines with J gene TRBJ2-7; D is undetermined. The CDR3 has 15 amino acids. Between the trimmed V and J ends, which lost 0 bases and 5 bases, there was a span of 14 bases. Germline loops: CDR1 MNHNS, CDR2 SASEGT. The CDR3 region is CASSEAPAGSDEQYF. Here the CDR3 DNA reads TGTGCCAGCAGTGAAGCCCCGGCAGGTTCCGACGAGCAGTACTTC.

The V call is TRBV15, the J call TRBJ2-1; 7 positions agree with TRBD2. This CDR3 contains 18 residues. The J segment lost 0 bases and the V segment lost 2 bases, leaving 10 bases of the junction unmatched. Per the germline V gene, CDR1 is LNHNV and CDR2 is YYDKDF (reference sequence). Written as DNA, the CDR3 is TGTGCCACCAGCAGACAGGGAATAGCGGGTAACTCCTACAATGAGCAGTTCTTC. As protein: CATSRQGIAGNSYNEQFF.

The chain uses TRBV5-1 and TRBJ2-1, with TRBD1 matching 7 bases. Losses at the gene ends were 3 bases for V and 5 bases for J; bases not matched to a gene: 8. The CDR3 length is 15 residues. Germline V gene data show CDR1 as SGHRS and CDR2 as YFSETQ. CDR3 sequence (DNA): TGCGCCAGCAGCTGGGCCCGGGACAGTAACAATGAGCAGTTCTTC. Translated, it gives CASSWARDSNNEQFF. Looking up the rest from reference TRBV5-1 and TRBJ2-1 gives the full variable domain: KAGVTQTPRYLIKTRGQQVTLSCSPISGHRSVSWYQQTPGQGLQFLFEYFSETQRNKGNFPGRFSGRQFSNSRSEMNVSTLELGDSALYLCASSWARDSNNEQFFGPGTRLTVL.

The chain couples TRBV4-2 to TRBJ1-2; 11 bases map to TRBD1. The CDR3 extends over 16 amino acids. V gave up 4 bases and J gave up 6 bases; unmatched junction bases: 10. Germline lookup yields CDR1 LGHNA and CDR2 YNFKEQ. This CDR3 reads CASSRRRTGQGDGYTF. DNA for the CDR3: TGTGCCAGCAGCCGCCGGAGGACGGGACAGGGGGATGGCTACACCTTC.

The V gene is TRBV11-3, the J gene TRBJ2-2, with D possibly TRBD2 on 6 matching bases. CDR3 length: 15 residues. The germline V gene encodes CDR1 SGHNT and CDR2 YENEEA. V gave up 3 bases and J gave up 7 bases, with 15 bases separating them. CDR3 amino acids: CASSFGGGLGGELFF. The CDR3 bases are TGTGCCAGCAGCTTCGGGGGTGGTCTAGGCGGGGAGCTGTTTTTT.

The chain employs TRBV19 and TRBJ2-1; D ambiguous. The V gene lost 5 bases and the J gene lost 9 bases, with 11 bases spanning the gap. This CDR3 is built from 12 residues. The germline V gene encodes CDR1 LNHDA and CDR2 SQIVND (reference sequence). The CDR3 loop reads CASSPAPGEQFF. CDR3 bases: TGTGCCAGTAGTCCGGCTCCGGGTGAGCAGTTCTTC.

The genes are TRBV6-5 and TRBJ1-4; 7 bases agree with TRBD1. The V segment lost 4 bases and the J segment 3 bases; nucleotides outside the gene matches: 8. Germline V CDR1 and CDR2: MNHEY, SVGAGI. CDR3 size: 16 residues. For the CDR3, the DNA is TGTGCCAGCAGTTCCACAGGGGCACCAGCTAATGAAAAACTGTTTTTT. Translation gives CASSSTGAPANEKLFF.

CDR3 in DNA: TGTGCCAGCAAGACAGAGGAGGAGACCCAGTACTTC. It translates to CASKTEEETQYF. The V call is TRBV12-3 or TRBV12-4, the J call TRBJ2-5, with D perhaps TRBD1 (5 bases). The CDR3 runs to 12 residues. Trimming pared 7 bases from V and 5 bases from J, leaving 11 bases between.

The CDR3 is CASSLGGRHTDTQYF. The CDR3 nucleotides are TGTGCCAGCAGCTTAGGTGGCCGTCACACAGATACGCAGTATTTT. The chain joins TRBV7-3 to TRBJ2-3; D is ambiguous. Germline V gives CDR1 SGHTA, CDR2 FQGTGA. V shed 2 bases and J shed 2 bases, with 11 bases lying between them. CDR3 length: 15 residues.

A note on this clone: Sequence at one end of the junction differs from germline and may be a read error. The J gene is TRBJ2-2, the V gene TRBV3-1 (or the pseudogene TRBV3-2); D call uncertain. Germline values: CDR1 LGHDT, CDR2 YNNKEL (reference sequence). The CDR3 extends over 13 amino acids. In DNA form, the CDR3 reads TGTGCCAGCAGTCAAGGTCAAACCGGGGAGCTGTTTTTT. Its translation is CASSQGQTGELFF.

In this sample, this clone turned up a few times. The V gene is TRBV6-1, the J gene TRBJ1-4; D unclear. The V gene lost 2 bases and the J gene lost 7 bases, with 8 bases spanning the gap. The CDR3 has 13 residues. Germline V gene lookup returns CDR1 MNHNS and CDR2 SASEGT. CDR3 nucleotide sequence: TGTGCCAGCAGTGAACCGGGTAGTGAAAAACTGTTTTTT. Protein product: CASSEPGSEKLFF.

In its sample, this clone was seen once. In the same sample, other DNA sequences code for this CDR3. This chain joins TRBV19 and TRBJ2-2, with TRBD1 matching 8 bases. V lost 8 bases, J lost 3 bases, and 5 bases stayed unmatched. The CDR3 runs to 14 residues. Germline V gene data show CDR1 as LNHDA and CDR2 as SQIVND (reference sequence). The CDR3 nucleotides are TGTGCCAGTCGTGACAGGGGCGACACCGGGGAGCTGTTTTTT. Protein sequence: CASRDRGDTGELFF.

The chain is built from TRBV10-3 and TRBJ2-4; the D gene is possibly TRBD2 (5 bases). Per germline, CDR1 ENHRY and CDR2 SYGVKD. The CDR3 runs 16 residues. The V gene lost 4 bases and the J gene lost 3 bases, with 16 bases spanning the gap. The CDR3 DNA sequence: TGTGCCATCAGTGTAGGTGGTAGCGAAGGCAAAAACATTCAGTACTTC. Amino acid sequence: CAISVGGSEGKNIQYF.

The chain's CDR3 is CASSLDRLTPLHF. The CDR3 nucleotides read TGTGCCAGCAGTCTCGACAGGTTGACACCCCTCCACTTT. J is TRBJ1-6 and V is TRBV7-2; a weak D match, TRBD1 (6 bases). CDR1 is SGHTA and CDR2 is FQGNSA in the germline V gene. The CDR3 contains 13 residues. Deletions cut 6 bases from V and 11 bases from J, with 14 bases between.

The rearrangement uses TRBV19 and TRBJ1-5; D gene ambiguous. Germline assignment: CDR1 LNHDA and CDR2 SQIVND (reference sequence). The CDR3 runs to 16 residues. V was clipped by 1 base and J by 2 bases, with 12 bases between them. CDR3 DNA: TGTGCCAGTAGTATAGTATTCCCGTCGGGCAATCAGCCCCAGCATTTT. Translating it yields CASSIVFPSGNQPQHF.

The gene calls are TRBV6-2 or TRBV6-3 and TRBJ2-2; a possible D gene is TRBD1 (5 bases). Germline loops: CDR1 MNHEY, CDR2 SVGEGT. V lost 5 bases and J lost 4, with 11 bases in between. This CDR3 is 14 amino acids long. CDR3 DNA: TGTGCCAGCAGTGCATTAAGGGGCACCGGGGAGCTGTTTTTT. It is translated as CASSALRGTGELFF.